This is a list of T cell receptor beta chains from one sample in a study of blood T cell repertoires in COVID-19. Assay: immunoSEQ multiplex PCR; the TCRdb copy retains only in-frame clones and omits some. The data show some 66,000 clones, with 82% seen just once and 5% to 7.5% held by the top ten. The sequencing input was peripheral blood. These receptors were obtained from a man in his 60s with acute or convalescent COVID-19. Each CDR3 is given with its conserved first and last residue.

>TRBV9
CASSVDGTGRYEQYF
>TRBV2
CASSHTGPEQYF
>TRBV7-2
CASSLAADANEKLFF
>TRBV19
CASSILGAEGALRKLFF
>TRBV4-3
CASSQDERGGSEFF
>TRBV6-5
CASSSGTANSPLHF
>TRBV10-2
CASKGAEIEGFQPQHF
>TRBV7-9
CASSLPTAYGYTF
>TRBV4-1
CASSQDHMGNQPQHF
>TRBV7-9
CASSSRLGESGGANVLTF
>TRBV19
CASSPDYGYTF
>TRBV11-3
CASSSAGFGYTF
>TRBV11-3
CASSSRVGSQNNSPLHF
>TRBV20-1
CSASVGQSTEAFF
>TRBV2
CASKSQEDRGYLAQYF
>TRBV11-2
CASSFAGRSSYNEQFF
>TRBV4-1
CASSRAPGGGSNEQFF
>TRBV2
CARDYGQGGNEQFF
>TRBV15
CATSRDRGAGNTIYF
>TRBV9
CASSVTSGAHGYTQYF
>TRBV21-1
CASRVRQGARRAGELFF
>TRBV7-2
CASSQMEDREF
>TRBV19
CASTTGLAQPQHF